This is a list of T cell receptor beta chains from one sample in a study of blood T cell repertoires in COVID-19. TCRdb keeps only in-frame clones here, not all; method: immunoSEQ multiplex PCR. The sample lists 100,000 to 150,000 clones, 84% occurring once. Material: PBMCs or T cells enriched from blood (not recorded which). The receptors here all came from a young woman who had recovered from COVID-19. The conserved cysteine and the conserved F or W are not part of the CDR3 here.

V	CDR3
TRBV5-1	ASSLGRGPFPETQY
TRBV9	ASSVAIGTGGGEQY
TRBV27	ASSPGTSGSDEQF
TRBV28	ASNDPGQGGQPQH
TRBV7-2	ASSPTGQGYEQY
TRBV7-9	ASSQGTGGDTQY
TRBV9	ASSVADSAGGDTQY
TRBV7-3	ASSTGQGHNEQF
TRBV11-1	ASSLSSGYEQY
TRBV24-1	ATSDPRGTSGKVDNEQF
TRBV4-1	ASSQEEGTASYEQY
TRBV6-6	ASSPDRTGPYEQY
TRBV3-1/TRBV3-2	ASSQVGGVTEAF
TRBV10-1	ASSDLGRGSGNTIY
TRBV28	ASAGLAGATPYNEQF
TRBV7-9	ASSLGGGTGLETQY
TRBV6-5	ASSYRDSSGGYT
TRBV6-4	ASSETPSGATGELF
TRBV5-1	ASSLAGQGNTIY
TRBV5-1	ASSSAGQARTEAF
TRBV28	ASTGPGQGNRPQH
TRBV7-9	ASSSIPYSTTNEKLF
TRBV7-6	ASSLGGLAGVETQY
TRBV7-2	ASSSDRGLGVAF
TRBV28	ASSMGGRGEAF
TRBV7-8	ASSPNPRQGRNSPLH
TRBV5-1	ASSLGGRDTGELF
TRBV4-2	ASSQGSGLAASYNEQF
TRBV2	ASTPQRLVQETQY
TRBV7-9	ASSLTSGRADEQY
TRBV7-9	ASSLEGGTSGRGELF
TRBV5-1	ASSLWSTADTQY
TRBV5-4	ASSLRAQGGEKLF
TRBV4-3	ASSQEGGSSEAF
TRBV7-2	ASSLFPRGRNTEAF
TRBV30	AWSVLGRWSNSPLH
TRBV6-2/TRBV6-3	ASSYWAGLAGEDTQY
TRBV28	ASSLDREGGYGYT
TRBV30	AWSKGADTGELF
TRBV11-1	ASSQMGQVVT
TRBV5-4	ASSLADEKLF
TRBV7-9	ASSVRDFSSGNTIY
TRBV5-4	ASSPGTSSYEQY